This entry describes one T cell receptor (beta chain). Its antigen is unidentified. This record comes from a study of identical twins. Study conclusions and caveats: Beta out-of-frame sequences showed weaker excess sharing between twins. The study based its conclusions on cross-sectional statistical analysis and did not follow the same donors.

This CDR3 contains 13 residues. The germline V gene encodes CDR1 SGHRS and CDR2 YFSETQ. V was pared by 2 bases and J by 6 bases, with 10 bases between. Only healthy Caucasians were included as donors. Template switching created a universal primer site, and the cDNA included unique molecular identifiers. TCRdb ran MiXCR on the 5' RACE reads and lists one entry per CDR3 protein. Among about 890,000 distinct CDR3 sequences listed, more than 9% were seen once. These data also featured in a second study, about yellow fever vaccine responses in identical twins.

Sequencing was performed on PBMCs. The source of this sequence is a woman under 30 in good health. The chain recombines TRBV5-1 with TRBJ2-3; TRBD1 is a possible D gene (5 bases). CDR3 coding DNA: TGCGCCAGCAGCTTTCGATCAGGGGATACGCAGTATTTT. It codes for CASSFRSGDTQYF.